This TCR beta chain was found in a study of blood T cell repertoires in COVID-19. On the study more broadly: The United States, Italy and Spain were the sources of the acute and convalescent COVID-19 samples. The analysed material was cDNA or gDNA that came from T cells, B-cell-depleted T cells, or PBMCs.

The CDR3 loop spans 18 amino acids. V was clipped by 5 bases and J by 4 bases; unmatched bases: 12. CDR1 is KGHSH, CDR2 LQKENI, per germline. A single count supports this clone. As processed by the authors: For nucleated cells, counts were estimated from reference gene primer amplification. Assay: immunoSEQ multiplex PCR; the TCRdb copy retains only in-frame clones and omits some. V and J calls and clone size follow that table, whereas D and trimming were derived from the DNA. The table includes some 260,000 clones, 80% to 90% detected once. Sequenced input: peripheral blood. The receptor's source is a man aged 80 or over with acute or convalescent COVID-19. The chain links TRBV18 to TRBJ2-1; 12 positions match TRBD2. The CDR3 here is CASSSGRLAGATYNEQFF. The CDR3 DNA follows: TGTGCCAGCTCATCGGGTCGACTAGCGGGGGCGACATACAATGAGCAGTTCTTC.